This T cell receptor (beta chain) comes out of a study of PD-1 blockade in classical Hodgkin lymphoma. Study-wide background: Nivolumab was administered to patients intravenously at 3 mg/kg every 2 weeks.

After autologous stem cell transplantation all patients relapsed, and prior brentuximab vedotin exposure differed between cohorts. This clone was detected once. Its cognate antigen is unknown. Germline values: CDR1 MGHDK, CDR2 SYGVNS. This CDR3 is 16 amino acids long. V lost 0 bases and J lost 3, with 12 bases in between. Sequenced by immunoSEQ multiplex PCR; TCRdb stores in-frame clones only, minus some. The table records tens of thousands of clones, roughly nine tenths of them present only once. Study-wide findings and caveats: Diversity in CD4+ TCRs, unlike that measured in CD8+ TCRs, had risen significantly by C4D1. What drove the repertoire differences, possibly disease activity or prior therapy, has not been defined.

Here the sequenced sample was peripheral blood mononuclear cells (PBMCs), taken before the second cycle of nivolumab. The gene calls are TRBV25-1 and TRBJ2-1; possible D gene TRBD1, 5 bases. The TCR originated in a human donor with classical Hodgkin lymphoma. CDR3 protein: CASSEYQGILYNEQFF. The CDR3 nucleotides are TGTGCCAGCAGTGAATATCAGGGCATCCTCTACAATGAGCAGTTCTTC.